This TCR beta chain is from a study of cytomegalovirus exposure and HLA in healthy donors. Notes on the study in general: The investigators catalogued about 170 TCR beta chains as cytomegalovirus-associated. Sequencing had likely introduced a cluster of highly shared sequence variants as an artifact.

To note about this clone: Its target is not known.

The CDR3 has 17 residues. Germline CDR1 LGHNA, CDR2 YSLEER. Trimming took 3 bases from V and 6 from J; bases not matched to a gene: 13. The primer mix had 60 Vbeta and 13 Jbeta primers. Method: immunoSEQ multiplex PCR; TCRdb's copy keeps in-frame clones and lacks some. The table shows about 160,000 clones, with 60% to 80% occurring only once. The chain links TRBV4-3 to TRBJ2-3; TRBD1 matches 9 bases. The sample taken for sequencing was PBMCs. This receptor was obtained from a man aged 25-45 years in good health and CMV-seropositive. CDR3 amino acids: CASSHQMTGTGTDTQYF. The CDR3 DNA is TGCGCCAGCAGCCATCAGATGACCGGGACAGGGACGGATACGCAGTATTTT.